The 28 T cell receptor beta chains given below trace back to one sample, sequenced in a study of OX40 agonist ivuxolimab in advanced cancers. TCRdb's table, derived via immunoSEQ multiplex PCR, lists solely in-frame clones and lacks some. The sample has approximately 84,000 clones, about 91% seen once; the top ten hold under 0.25%. Sample: CD4+ or CD8+ T cells sorted from blood, taken in a trial of the OX40 agonist ivuxolimab. All receptors derive from an adult with an advanced solid tumor such as melanoma, head and neck, liver or kidney cancer.

The chain combines TRBV4-1 with TRBJ2-1, with 7 bases lining up with TRBD2. CDR1 and CDR2 from the germline V gene are MGHRA and YSYEKL. Unmatched junction bases numbered 24, after V lost 1 base and J lost 9 bases. The CDR3 length is 20 residues. This CDR3 reads CASSQVPGGNAVRSGGEQFF. In DNA form, the CDR3 reads TGCGCCAGCAGCCAAGTTCCGGGAGGAAATGCTGTACGATCCGGGGGTGAGCAGTTCTTC.

This sequence joins TRBV28 and TRBJ2-7; TRBD1 is a possible D gene (7 bases). This CDR3 is 16 amino acids long. The germline V gene has CDR1 MDHEN and CDR2 SYDVKM. The V and J ends lost 2 bases and 9 bases respectively, with 23 bases between them. Here the CDR3 DNA reads TGTGCCAGCAGTTTACCCCAAGACAGGGCTCGGGGGATGCAGTACTTC. Its protein product is CASSLPQDRARGMQYF.

For the CDR3, the DNA is TGTGCCACCAGCCTCGAAGGGGATGAGCAGTTCTTC. Amino acid sequence: CATSLEGDEQFF. The chain combines TRBV15 with TRBJ2-1; D is possibly TRBD1 (5 bases). Germline V CDR1 and CDR2: LNHNV, YYDKDF (reference sequence). Trimming cost V 5 bases and J 8 bases, with 10 bases left between them. CDR3 size: 12 residues.

This chain connects TRBV11-3 to TRBJ2-2; either TRBD1 or TRBD2 may supply D (6 bases each). V was trimmed by 2 bases and J by 3 bases, leaving 10 bases between them. This CDR3 region has 15 residues. CDR1 and CDR2 (germline): SGHNT, YENEEA. The chain's CDR3 is CASSLSGGYTGELFF. The DNA of the CDR3 is TGTGCCAGCAGCTTATCCGGGGGCTACACCGGGGAGCTGTTTTTT.

This CDR3 is CASSYVQGQGSQPQHF. CDR3 coding DNA: TGTGCCAGCAGTTACGTACAGGGACAGGGCAGCCAGCCCCAGCATTTT. The rearrangement joins TRBV6-6 to TRBJ1-5; 9 bases are a match to TRBD1. This CDR3 spans 16 amino acids. The V gene end was trimmed by 2 bases and the J gene end by 7 bases; junction bases not matched to a gene: 9. The V gene's germline CDR1 is MNHNY and CDR2 SVGAGI (reference sequence).

This chain links TRBV5-1 with TRBJ2-7; TRBD2 might be the D (6 bases). Deletions cut 4 bases from V and 2 bases from J, with 13 bases between. CDR1 is SGHRS, CDR2 YFSETQ, per germline. The CDR3 has 14 residues. The CDR3 here is CASSPTSLPYEQYF. The CDR3 nucleotides read TGCGCCAGCAGCCCTACTAGCCTCCCCTACGAGCAGTACTTC. Together with reference TRBV5-1 and TRBJ2-7, the CDR3 gives the full variable domain: KAGVTQTPRYLIKTRGQQVTLSCSPISGHRSVSWYQQTPGQGLQFLFEYFSETQRNKGNFPGRFSGRQFSNSRSEMNVSTLELGDSALYLCASSPTSLPYEQYFGPGTRLTVT.

This clone was observed once. The gene calls are TRBV19 and TRBJ1-1, with D possibly matching TRBD1 (6 bases). Germline V gene sequence: CDR1 LNHDA, CDR2 SQIVND (reference sequence). V was clipped by 7 bases and J by 1 base, with 7 bases between them. The CDR3 is 12 amino acids. The CDR3 DNA sequence: TGTGCCAGTAAGGACAGGAACACTGAAGCTTTCTTT. It encodes CASKDRNTEAFF.

CDR3 in amino acids: CAISAINRALGNEQFF. CDR3 DNA sequence: TGTGCCATCAGTGCAATAAACAGGGCGTTGGGCAATGAGCAGTTCTTC. The chain recombines TRBV10-3 with TRBJ2-1; D perhaps matches TRBD1 (6 bases). This CDR3 contains 16 residues. Deletions cut 4 bases from V and 6 bases from J, with 19 bases between. The germline V gene has CDR1 ENHRY and CDR2 SYGVKD.

The V call is TRBV7-2, the J call TRBJ2-1; 7 bases agree with TRBD2. This CDR3 is built from 15 residues. Germline V gives CDR1 SGHTA, CDR2 FQGNSA. V gave up 5 bases and J gave up 4 bases; unmatched junction bases: 8. The DNA of the CDR3 is TGTGCCAGCAGCCTCGAGCGGGGACTATACAATGAGCAGTTCTTC. Translated, it gives CASSLERGLYNEQFF.

Regarding this clone: Because the CDR3's place on the DNA is in doubt, the DNA is left out and the CDR3 is given as listed by TCRdb. J is TRBJ2-7 and V is TRBV21-1; the table calls TRBD1, which could not be checked here. TRBV21-1 is an annotated pseudogene. The CDR3 comprises 16 residues, both ends counted. CDR3: CASSKVGTGSSYEQYV.

This chain connects TRBV27 to TRBJ1-1; no reliable D call. Per germline, CDR1 MNHEY and CDR2 SMNVEV (reference sequence). Trimming removed 3 bases at V and 1 base at J, with 9 bases between. This CDR3 has 14 amino acids. The CDR3 protein is CASSLFGPNTEAFF. CDR3 nucleotides: TGTGCCAGCAGTTTGTTCGGCCCGAACACTGAAGCTTTCTTT.

The table lists this clone with a few counts. This sequence joins TRBV27 and TRBJ1-4; D gene uncertain. Germline V gives CDR1 MNHEY, CDR2 SMNVEV (reference sequence). The CDR3 length is 11 residues. Trimming shortened V by 6 bases and J by 8 bases, and 7 bases separated the two germline ends. The CDR3 here is CASRGVEKLFF. The CDR3 coding sequence is TGTGCCAGCAGGGGAGTGGAAAAACTGTTTTTT. The variable domain in full, with the rest retrieved from reference TRBV27 and TRBJ1-4, is EAQVTQNPRYLITVTGKKLTVTCSQNMNHEYMSWYRQDPGLGLRQIYYSMNVEVTDKGDVPEGYKVSRKEKRNFPLILESPSPNQTSLYFCASRGVEKLFFGSGTQLSVL.

The rearrangement links TRBV7-2 to TRBJ2-3; 7 bases map to TRBD2. The V and J ends lost 5 bases and 2 bases, in that order; junction bases with no gene match: 10. The CDR3 extends over 16 amino acids. Germline V gene sequence: CDR1 SGHTA, CDR2 FQGNSA. This CDR3 reads CASSPLWREPTDTQYF. The DNA for the CDR3 is TGTGCCAGCAGCCCCCTTTGGCGGGAGCCCACAGATACGCAGTATTTT.

This clone was seen only once. The chain has TRBV6-6 and TRBJ2-7; 7 bases are a match to TRBD1. The CDR3 contains 13 residues. J lost 5 bases, V lost 8 bases, and 9 bases had no gene match. The germline CDR1 and CDR2 sequences are MNHNY and SVGAGI (reference sequence). In DNA form, the CDR3 reads TGTGCCAGCTGGGGTACAGGGGCCGACGAGCAGTACGTC. The encoded protein is CASWGTGADEQYV.

For the CDR3, the DNA is TGTGCCAGTCATTTTAGCGGGAGCGGGGGAGATACGCAGTATTTT. It translates to CASHFSGSGGDTQYF. The chain employs TRBV28 and TRBJ2-3; 9 nucleotides line up with TRBD2. This CDR3 region has 15 residues. Germline V gene sequence: CDR1 MDHEN, CDR2 SYDVKM. Trimming at V came to 9 bases and at J to 5 bases, leaving 12 bases not matched to a gene. Combining the CDR3 with reference TRBV28 and TRBJ2-3 gives the whole variable domain DVKVTQSSRYLVKRTGEKVFLECVQDMDHENMFWYRQDPGLGLRLIYFSYDVKMKEKGDIPEGYSVSREKKERFSLILESASTNQTSMYLCASHFSGSGGDTQYFGPGTRLTVL.

V and J are TRBV19 and TRBJ2-7; 16 bases align to TRBD2. The CDR3 consists of 17 residues. The germline gives CDR1 LNHDA, CDR2 SQIVND (reference sequence). Trimming took 3 bases from V and 7 from J; bases not matched to a gene: 9. The CDR3 region is CASSISGLAGGKGEQYF. As DNA, the CDR3 is TGTGCCAGTAGTATCTCGGGACTAGCGGGAGGGAAAGGAGAGCAGTACTTC. Drawing the rest from reference TRBV19 and TRBJ2-7, the complete variable domain is DGGITQSPKYLFRKEGQNVTLSCEQNLNHDAMYWYRQDPGQGLRLIYYSQIVNDFQKGDIAEGYSVSREKKESFPLTVTSAQKNPTAFYLCASSISGLAGGKGEQYFGPGTRLTVT.

The chain links TRBV4-1 to TRBJ2-2, with 9 bases lining up with TRBD2. The CDR3 covers 16 residues. Germline CDR1 reads MGHRA; CDR2 reads YSYEKL. V was pared by 4 bases and J by 4 bases, with 7 bases of the junction left unmatched. In DNA form, the CDR3 reads TGCGCCAGCAGCCCCTATAGCGGGAGTGGCACCGGGGAGCTGTTTTTT. Translating it yields CASSPYSGSGTGELFF.

The rearrangement uses TRBV28 and TRBJ1-1; no clear D. CDR1 is MDHEN, CDR2 SYDVKM, per germline. The CDR3 totals 14 residues. Trimming cost V 4 bases and J 0 bases, with 9 bases left between them. Here the CDR3 DNA reads TGTGCCAGCAGTTCCTATGGGATGAACACTGAAGCTTTCTTT. Translating it yields CASSSYGMNTEAFF. Looking up the rest from reference TRBV28 and TRBJ1-1 gives the full variable domain: DVKVTQSSRYLVKRTGEKVFLECVQDMDHENMFWYRQDPGLGLRLIYFSYDVKMKEKGDIPEGYSVSREKKERFSLILESASTNQTSMYLCASSSYGMNTEAFFGQGTRLTVV.

The chain carries TRBV28 and TRBJ2-3; TRBD2 aligns across 15 bases. The germline V gene encodes CDR1 MDHEN and CDR2 SYDVKM. Trimming removed 0 bases from V and 4 bases from J; junction bases left unmatched: 5. The CDR3 runs to 18 residues. CDR3 amino acids: CASSLWGLAGGRADTQYF. In nucleotides, the CDR3 is TGTGCCAGCAGTTTATGGGGACTAGCGGGAGGACGTGCAGATACGCAGTATTTT. The entire variable domain, with the rest obtained from reference TRBV28 and TRBJ2-3, is as follows: DVKVTQSSRYLVKRTGEKVFLECVQDMDHENMFWYRQDPGLGLRLIYFSYDVKMKEKGDIPEGYSVSREKKERFSLILESASTNQTSMYLCASSLWGLAGGRADTQYFGPGTRLTVL.

This chain connects TRBV19 to TRBJ2-5; 8 nucleotides line up with TRBD1. The germline CDR1 and CDR2 sequences are LNHDA and SQIVND (reference sequence). The CDR3 runs 13 residues. J gave up 5 bases and V 4 bases, and 3 bases lay outside the gene matches. The CDR3, as DNA: TGTGCCAGTAGTACCCGACAGGGGGAGACCCAGTACTTC. Protein: CASSTRQGETQYF. Full variable domain (outside the CDR3, taken from reference TRBV19 and TRBJ2-5): DGGITQSPKYLFRKEGQNVTLSCEQNLNHDAMYWYRQDPGQGLRLIYYSQIVNDFQKGDIAEGYSVSREKKESFPLTVTSAQKNPTAFYLCASSTRQGETQYFGPGTRLLVL.

This rearrangement joins TRBV18 to TRBJ1-1; D possibly corresponds to TRBD1 (5 bases). V was pared by 2 bases and J by 10 bases, with 14 bases between. This CDR3 spans 13 amino acids. CDR1 and CDR2 from the germline V gene are KGHSH and LQKENI. CDR3 residues: CASSPFSDGAAFF. CDR3 DNA: TGTGCCAGCTCACCATTTTCCGACGGGGCAGCTTTCTTT.

The chain has TRBV6-1 and TRBJ2-7, with TRBD2 matching 8 bases. CDR3 length: 15 amino acids. The junction had 7 bases not matched to a gene; V was cut back by 1 base and J by 5 bases. The germline gives CDR1 MNHNS, CDR2 SASEGT. Written as DNA, the CDR3 is TGTGCCAGCAGTGAAGACCTAGCGGGTGCGGACGAGCAGTACTTC. Translating gives CASSEDLAGADEQYF.

The genes are TRBV29-1 and TRBJ2-7; tentative D call: TRBD1 (5 bases). There are 13 residues in the CDR3. Trimming cost V 4 bases and J 6 bases, with 16 bases left between them. CDR1 is SQVTM and CDR2 is ANQGSEA in the germline V gene. In DNA form, the CDR3 reads TGCAGCGTTGGGCAGGGTGGGTATGTCGAGCAGTACTTC. Translating gives CSVGQGGYVEQYF.

The rearrangement links TRBV21-1 to TRBJ1-6. TRBV21-1 is an annotated pseudogene. The CDR3 is 16 residues long. CDR3 region: CASSAGKKGGGSPLHF. The CDR3 DNA reads as TGTGCCAGCAGCGCAGGGAAAAAGGGAGGAGGCTCACCCCTCCACTTT.

The chain couples TRBV6-5 to TRBJ1-2; TRBD1 matches at 10 bases. Germline values: CDR1 MNHEY, CDR2 SVGAGI. The length of the CDR3 is 14 residues. V lost 6 bases, J lost 6 bases, and 7 bases stayed unmatched. Here the CDR3 reads CASRETGGRDGYTF. The CDR3 nucleotides are TGTGCCAGCAGGGAGACAGGGGGCCGAGATGGCTACACCTTC.

The rearrangement uses TRBV2 and TRBJ1-5, with a weak D call TRBD1 (5 bases). The CDR3 is made up of 14 amino acids. Germline V gene data show CDR1 as SNHLY and CDR2 as FYNNEI. V lost 2 bases and J 4 bases, leaving 9 bases between the germline ends. The CDR3: CASSERQLNQPQHF. Here the CDR3 DNA reads TGTGCCAGCAGTGAAAGACAGTTAAATCAGCCCCAGCATTTT.

In nucleotides, the CDR3 is TGTGCCAGCTCACCACCGACAGGGGCCTTGACCGTCCTGACTTTC. Translating gives CASSPPTGALTVLTF. The chain is built from TRBV18 and TRBJ2-6; 8 nucleotides line up with TRBD1. Germline V lookup: CDR1 KGHSH, CDR2 LQKENI. The CDR3 is 15 amino acids. After removal of 0 bases from V and 12 bases from J, the junction contained 7 bases not matched to a gene.

The rearrangement joins TRBV29-1 to TRBJ1-1; D is perhaps TRBD1 (6 bases). This CDR3 spans 13 amino acids. Looked up from germline, CDR1 is SQVTM and CDR2 is ANQGSEA. V was shortened by 4 bases and J by 1 base, with 10 bases between the two germline ends. The CDR3 region is CSVVRTANTEAFF. The CDR3, as DNA: TGCAGCGTTGTACGGACAGCGAACACTGAAGCTTTCTTT.